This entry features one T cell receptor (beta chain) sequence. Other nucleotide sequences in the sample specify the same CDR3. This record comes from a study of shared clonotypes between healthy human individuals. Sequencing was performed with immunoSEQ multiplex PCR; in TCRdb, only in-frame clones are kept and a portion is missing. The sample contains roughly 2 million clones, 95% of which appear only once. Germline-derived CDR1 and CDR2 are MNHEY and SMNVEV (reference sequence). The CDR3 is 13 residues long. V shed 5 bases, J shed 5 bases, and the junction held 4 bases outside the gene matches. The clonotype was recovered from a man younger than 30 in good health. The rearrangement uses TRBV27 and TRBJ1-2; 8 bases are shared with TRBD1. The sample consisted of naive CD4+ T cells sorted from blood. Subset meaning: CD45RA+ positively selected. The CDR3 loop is CASSPRQGYGYTF. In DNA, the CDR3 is TGTGCCAGCAGTCCAAGACAGGGGTATGGCTACACCTTC.